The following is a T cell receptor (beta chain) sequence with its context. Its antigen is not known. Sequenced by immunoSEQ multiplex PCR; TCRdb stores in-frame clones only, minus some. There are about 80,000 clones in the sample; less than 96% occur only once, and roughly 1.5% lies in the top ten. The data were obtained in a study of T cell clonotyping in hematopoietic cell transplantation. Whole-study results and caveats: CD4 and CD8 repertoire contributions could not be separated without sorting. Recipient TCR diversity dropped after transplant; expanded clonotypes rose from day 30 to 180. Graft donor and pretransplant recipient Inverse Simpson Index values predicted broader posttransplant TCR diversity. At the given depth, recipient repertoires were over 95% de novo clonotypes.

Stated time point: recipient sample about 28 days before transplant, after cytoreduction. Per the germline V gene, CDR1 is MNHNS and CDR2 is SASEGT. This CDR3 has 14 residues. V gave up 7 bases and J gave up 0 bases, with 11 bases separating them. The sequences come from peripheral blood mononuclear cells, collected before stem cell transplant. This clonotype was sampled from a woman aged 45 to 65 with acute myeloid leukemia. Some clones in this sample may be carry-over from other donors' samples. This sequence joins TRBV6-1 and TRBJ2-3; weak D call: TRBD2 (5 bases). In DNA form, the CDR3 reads TGTGCCAGCAAACAACCGGGAAGCACAGATACGCAGTATTTT. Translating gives CASKQPGSTDTQYF.